One sample yielded the 10 T cell receptor beta chains listed below, sequenced in a study of cytomegalovirus exposure and HLA in healthy donors. PCR used 60 Vbeta primers and 13 Jbeta primers. Clones were read by immunoSEQ multiplex PCR, and TCRdb kept only the in-frame ones, dropping some. The data contain some 100,000 clones, around 79% of them singletons. Specimen: PBMCs. The receptors shown here come from a male donor in good health and CMV-seropositive.

The chain joins TRBV11-3 to TRBJ2-5; TRBD2 aligns across 8 bases. Germline CDR1 SGHNT, CDR2 YENEEA. This CDR3 spans 15 amino acids. V lost 2 bases and J lost 2; bases outside the gene matches: 4. CDR3 coding DNA: TGTGCCAGCAGCTTACGTACGGGGGGGCAAGAGACCCAGTACTTC. It codes for CASSLRTGGQETQYF.

The chain couples TRBV7-2 to TRBJ2-5; D is perhaps TRBD1 (5 bases). This CDR3 comprises 14 residues. Trimming stripped 6 bases from V and 0 bases from J, with 11 bases between. Germline assignment: CDR1 SGHTA and CDR2 FQGNSA. The DNA of the CDR3 is TGTGCCAGCAGGACCCGGACAAACCAAGAGACCCAGTACTTC. Amino acids: CASRTRTNQETQYF.

The chain joins TRBV5-5 to TRBJ2-7; 7 bases are a match to TRBD1. This CDR3 contains 16 residues. With V trimmed by 4 bases and J by 7 bases, 17 bases remained unmatched. Germline loops: CDR1 SGHKS, CDR2 YYEKEE (reference sequence). The CDR3 coding sequence is TGTGCCAGCAGCCTTACCCTAACCACAGGGGTGGGGGAGCAGTACTTC. The encoded protein is CASSLTLTTGVGEQYF.

This clone was recorded once. The V gene is TRBV5-5, the J gene TRBJ2-5; a possible D gene is TRBD1 (7 bases). The CDR3 extends over 15 amino acids. In germline, CDR1 is SGHKS, CDR2 YYEKEE (reference sequence). V was pared by 0 bases and J by 5 bases, with 14 bases between. CDR3 nucleotides: TGTGCCAGCAGCTTGGTTCAGGGGGGAGTGGAGACCCAGTACTTC. Its translation is CASSLVQGGVETQYF.

This chain uses TRBV5-6 with TRBJ1-1; D is uncertain. The CDR3 has 13 residues. Trimming shortened V by 0 bases and J by 4 bases, and 7 bases separated the two germline ends. Germline CDR1 reads SGHDT; CDR2 reads YYEEEE. CDR3 loop: CASSLGPVTEAFF. For the CDR3, the DNA is TGTGCCAGCAGCTTGGGGCCCGTCACTGAAGCTTTCTTT.

This clone was picked up many times. The J gene is TRBJ2-1, the V gene TRBV4-3; TRBD2 might be the D (5 bases). The CDR3 runs 14 residues. Germline CDR1 and CDR2: LGHNA and YSLEER. V was trimmed by 0 bases and J by 11 bases, leaving 14 bases between them. The CDR3 loop is CASSQDSSRAKQFF. CDR3 in DNA: TGCGCCAGCAGCCAAGACTCTAGCCGAGCGAAGCAGTTCTTC.

This rearrangement joins TRBV19 to TRBJ1-2, with 9 bases matching TRBD1. The junction had 9 bases not matched to a gene; V was cut back by 8 bases and J by 5 bases. Germline V gene data show CDR1 as LNHDA and CDR2 as SQIVND (reference sequence). The CDR3 covers 14 residues. Written as DNA, the CDR3 is TGTGCCAGTGGACGGACAGGGGCAAGGTATGGCTACACCTTC. Amino acid sequence: CASGRTGARYGYTF. The complete variable domain, with remaining parts taken from reference TRBV19 and TRBJ1-2, reads DGGITQSPKYLFRKEGQNVTLSCEQNLNHDAMYWYRQDPGQGLRLIYYSQIVNDFQKGDIAEGYSVSREKKESFPLTVTSAQKNPTAFYLCASGRTGARYGYTFGSGTRLTVV.

This sequence joins TRBV7-9 and TRBJ2-5; D is uncertain. Looked up from germline, CDR1 is SEHNR and CDR2 is FQNEAQ (reference sequence). The CDR3 sequence is 10 residues long. V was shortened by 6 bases and J by 4 bases, with 3 bases between the two germline ends. The CDR3 loop reads CASSLETQYF. The CDR3 DNA reads as TGTGCCAGCAGTCTAGAGACCCAGTACTTC.

This clone came up a few times. The chain carries TRBV6-1 and TRBJ2-1; a weak D match, TRBD2 (7 bases). Germline V gene sequence: CDR1 MNHNS, CDR2 SASEGT. V was trimmed by 1 base and J by 5 bases, leaving 12 bases between them. The CDR3 is 15 residues long. The CDR3 DNA reads as TGTGCCAGCAGTGAAGGTAGGGGGGGACACAATGAGCAGTTCTTC. This gives the protein CASSEGRGGHNEQFF.

The genes are TRBV27 and TRBJ1-4; D gene ambiguous. The germline CDR1 and CDR2 sequences are MNHEY and SMNVEV (reference sequence). The germline V and J ends were trimmed by 6 bases and 8 bases, with 7 bases remaining between them. The CDR3 is 11 amino acids. DNA of the CDR3: TGTGCCAGCAGGATACGGGAAAAACTGTTTTTT. Translated, it gives CASRIREKLFF.